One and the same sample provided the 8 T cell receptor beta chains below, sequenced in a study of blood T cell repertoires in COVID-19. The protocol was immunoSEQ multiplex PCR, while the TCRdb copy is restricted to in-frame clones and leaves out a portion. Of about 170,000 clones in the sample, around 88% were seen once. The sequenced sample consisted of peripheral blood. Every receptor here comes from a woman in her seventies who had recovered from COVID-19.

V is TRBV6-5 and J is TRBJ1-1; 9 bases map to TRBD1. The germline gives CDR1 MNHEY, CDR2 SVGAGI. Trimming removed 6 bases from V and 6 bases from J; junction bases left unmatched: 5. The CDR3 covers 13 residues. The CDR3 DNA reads TGTGCCAGCAGAGGGACAGGGAGGGCTGAAGCTTTCTTT. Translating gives CASRGTGRAEAFF.

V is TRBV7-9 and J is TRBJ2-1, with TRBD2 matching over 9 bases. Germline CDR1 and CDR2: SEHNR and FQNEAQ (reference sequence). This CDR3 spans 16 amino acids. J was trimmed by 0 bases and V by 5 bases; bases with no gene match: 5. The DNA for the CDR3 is TGTGCCAGCAGCCTTAGCGGGGGCCACTCCTACAATGAGCAGTTCTTC. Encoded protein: CASSLSGGHSYNEQFF.

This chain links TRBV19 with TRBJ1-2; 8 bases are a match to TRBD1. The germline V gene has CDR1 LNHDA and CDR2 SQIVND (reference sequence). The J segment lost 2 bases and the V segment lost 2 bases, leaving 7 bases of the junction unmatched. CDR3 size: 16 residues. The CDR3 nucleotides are TGTGCCAGTAGTATATACGGGACAGGCCTCAACTATGGCTACACCTTC. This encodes CASSIYGTGLNYGYTF.

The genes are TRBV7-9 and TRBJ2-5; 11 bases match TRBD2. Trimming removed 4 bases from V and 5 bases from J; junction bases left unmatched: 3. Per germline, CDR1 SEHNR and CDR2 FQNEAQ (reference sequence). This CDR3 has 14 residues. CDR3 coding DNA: TGTGCCAGCAGCTCGGGACTAGCGGCGGAGACCCAGTACTTC. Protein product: CASSSGLAAETQYF.

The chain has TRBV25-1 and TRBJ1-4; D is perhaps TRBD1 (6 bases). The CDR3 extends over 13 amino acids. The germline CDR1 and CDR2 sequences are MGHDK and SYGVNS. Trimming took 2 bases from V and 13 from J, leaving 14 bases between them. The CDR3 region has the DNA TGTGCCAGCAGTGAAGATAGGGGGTTGGGACTGTTTTTT. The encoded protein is CASSEDRGLGLFF.

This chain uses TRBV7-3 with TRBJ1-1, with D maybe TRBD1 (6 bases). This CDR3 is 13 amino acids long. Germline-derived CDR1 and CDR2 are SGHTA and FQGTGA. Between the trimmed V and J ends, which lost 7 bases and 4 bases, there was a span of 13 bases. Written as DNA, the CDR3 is TGTGCCAGCAACCCAGGGGATGGCACTGAAGCTTTCTTT. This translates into CASNPGDGTEAFF.

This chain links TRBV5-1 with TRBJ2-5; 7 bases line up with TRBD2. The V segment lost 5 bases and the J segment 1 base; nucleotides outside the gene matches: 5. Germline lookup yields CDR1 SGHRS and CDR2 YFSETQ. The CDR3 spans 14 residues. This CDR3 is CASRSSSGQETQYF. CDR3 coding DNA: TGCGCCAGCAGATCCTCTAGCGGCCAAGAGACCCAGTACTTC. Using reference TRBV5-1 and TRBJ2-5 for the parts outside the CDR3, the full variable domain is KAGVTQTPRYLIKTRGQQVTLSCSPISGHRSVSWYQQTPGQGLQFLFEYFSETQRNKGNFPGRFSGRQFSNSRSEMNVSTLELGDSALYLCASRSSSGQETQYFGPGTRLLVL.

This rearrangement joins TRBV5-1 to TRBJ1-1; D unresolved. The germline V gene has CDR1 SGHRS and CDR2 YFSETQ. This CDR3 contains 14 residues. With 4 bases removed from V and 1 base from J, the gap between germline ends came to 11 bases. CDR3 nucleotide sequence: TGCGCCAGCAGCCTTGCCGTAGCGAACACTGAAGCTTTCTTT. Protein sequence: CASSLAVANTEAFF.